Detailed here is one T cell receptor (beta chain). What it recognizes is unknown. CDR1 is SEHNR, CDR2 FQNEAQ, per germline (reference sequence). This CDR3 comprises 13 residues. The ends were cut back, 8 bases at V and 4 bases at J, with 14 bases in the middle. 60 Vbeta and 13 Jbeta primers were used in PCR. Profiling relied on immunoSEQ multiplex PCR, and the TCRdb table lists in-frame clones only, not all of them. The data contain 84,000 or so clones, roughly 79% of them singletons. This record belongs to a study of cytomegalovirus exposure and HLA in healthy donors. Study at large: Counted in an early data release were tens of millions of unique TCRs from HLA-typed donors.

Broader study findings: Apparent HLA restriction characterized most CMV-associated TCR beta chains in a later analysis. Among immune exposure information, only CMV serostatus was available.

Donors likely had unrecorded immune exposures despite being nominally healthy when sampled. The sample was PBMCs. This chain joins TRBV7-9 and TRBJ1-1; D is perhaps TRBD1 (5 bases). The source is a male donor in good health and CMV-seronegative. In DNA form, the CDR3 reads TGTGCCAGCGTCGATGGGGGGAGCACTGAAGCTTTCTTT. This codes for CASVDGGSTEAFF.